Listed here are 21 T cell receptor beta chains from one sample, sequenced in a study of cytomegalovirus exposure and HLA in healthy donors. Assay used: immunoSEQ multiplex PCR; TCRdb lists only in-frame clones, some missing. Among approximately 59,000 clones listed, 93% were seen once. Sequenced input: PBMCs. These TCRs come from a woman between 18 and 30 years old in good health and CMV-seropositive.

V gene TRBV4-1 combines with J gene TRBJ1-2; a possible D gene is TRBD1 (5 bases). V was pared by 1 base and J by 2 bases, with 11 bases between. The CDR3 contains 15 residues. Germline V gene data show CDR1 as MGHRA and CDR2 as YSYEKL. The CDR3 DNA follows: TGCGCCAGCAGCCAAGGGCCGGGGGTAAACTATGGCTACACCTTC. This translates into CASSQGPGVNYGYTF.

The chain is built from TRBV18 and TRBJ2-3; D might be TRBD2 (6 bases). CDR3 length equals 15 residues. The V end lost 0 bases, the J end lost 3 bases, and 10 bases lay between the germline ends. Germline CDR1 reads KGHSH; CDR2 reads LQKENI. The CDR3, as DNA: TGTGCCAGCTCACCACCGTCCGGGACTACAGATACGCAGTATTTT. It is translated as CASSPPSGTTDTQYF.

The chain combines TRBV19 with TRBJ2-7; tentatively, D is TRBD2 (6 bases). Germline CDR1 reads LNHDA; CDR2 reads SQIVND (reference sequence). The CDR3 has 15 residues. Trimming removed 2 bases at V and 3 bases at J, with 14 bases between. The chain's CDR3 is CASSIQEGFLYEQYF. DNA for the CDR3: TGTGCCAGTAGTATACAGGAGGGCTTCCTCTACGAGCAGTACTTC.

This chain connects TRBV29-1 to TRBJ2-7, with 8 bases lining up with TRBD2. Germline V gene sequence: CDR1 SQVTM, CDR2 ANQGSEA. Trimming took 5 bases from V and 0 from J; bases not matched to a gene: 6. This CDR3 spans 14 amino acids. Here the CDR3 DNA reads TGCAGCGTTCCAGTAGCGGGGAGCTCCTACGAGCAGTACTTC. Its translation: CSVPVAGSSYEQYF.

The chain couples TRBV29-1 to TRBJ2-7; TRBD1 is a possible D gene (6 bases). This CDR3 region has 13 residues. Germline loops: CDR1 SQVTM, CDR2 ANQGSEA. Deletions cut 4 bases from V and 2 bases from J, with 12 bases between. The CDR3 DNA is TGCAGCGTTGCCCCCAGACAGGCCTACGAGCAGTACTTC. The encoded protein is CSVAPRQAYEQYF.

This chain uses TRBV18 with TRBJ1-3; no clear D gene. Germline loops: CDR1 KGHSH, CDR2 LQKENI. The CDR3 runs to 14 residues. With 1 base removed from V and 1 base from J, the gap between germline ends came to 5 bases. CDR3 region: CASSPQRSGNTIYF. The CDR3 DNA follows: TGTGCCAGCTCACCACAGCGTTCTGGAAACACCATATATTTT.

Only one count was recorded for this clone. The gene calls are TRBV7-2 and TRBJ2-1; D is ambiguous. CDR1 is SGHTA and CDR2 is FQGNSA in the germline V gene. The V end was cut by 5 bases, the J end by 10 bases, with 21 bases between. The CDR3 contains 15 residues. The CDR3, as DNA: TGTGCCAGCAGCCCGGCGGCTTTGAGTAAAGCGGAGCAGTTCTTC. Its protein is CASSPAALSKAEQFF.

This chain links TRBV7-6 with TRBJ1-6; maybe TRBD1 (5 bases). This CDR3 is 15 amino acids long. Per the germline V gene, CDR1 is SGHVS and CDR2 is FNYEAQ. V shed 4 bases and J shed 14 bases, with 21 bases lying between them. For the CDR3, the DNA is TGTGCCAGCAGCTCTTCAAGGGAGGGGATAGGAACCCTCCACTTT. It translates to CASSSSREGIGTLHF.

In DNA form, the CDR3 reads TGTGCCAGCAGCTTTTTCTTTACAACAGGGCTGGAGAATGAGCAGTTCTTC. Translated, it gives CASSFFFTTGLENEQFF. The rearrangement uses TRBV11-2 and TRBJ2-1, with D maybe TRBD1 (6 bases). The CDR3 length is 17 residues. Germline CDR1 SGHAT, CDR2 FQNNGV. The V gene lost 3 bases and the J gene lost 7 bases, with 22 bases spanning the gap.

The chain links TRBV18 to TRBJ2-1; possible D gene TRBD2, 6 bases. Germline CDR1 KGHSH, CDR2 LQKENI. The CDR3 has 15 amino acids. V was cut by 2 bases and J by 3 bases, with 11 bases left in between. CDR3 residues: CASSPERALYNEQFF. CDR3 coding DNA: TGTGCCAGCTCACCAGAGCGGGCGCTCTACAATGAGCAGTTCTTC.

The chain recombines TRBV9 with TRBJ2-1; possibly TRBD2 for D (7 bases). The CDR3 spans 16 residues. With 3 bases removed from V and 5 bases from J, the gap between germline ends came to 18 bases. Germline V CDR1 and CDR2: SGDLS, YYNGEE. The CDR3 spells CASSALGGGVDNEQFF. The CDR3 nucleotides read TGTGCCAGCAGCGCGCTCGGAGGGGGGGTCGACAATGAGCAGTTCTTC.

The chain has TRBV30 and TRBJ1-5; D uncertain. V was pared by 3 bases and J by 2 bases, with 11 bases between. The CDR3 is 14 residues long. CDR1 is GTSNPN and CDR2 is SVGIG in the germline V gene (reference sequence). The chain's CDR3 is CAWRVAGGNQPQHF. As DNA, the CDR3 is TGTGCCTGGAGGGTAGCCGGGGGCAATCAGCCCCAGCATTTT.

The V gene is TRBV5-1, the J gene TRBJ1-3; D is possibly TRBD1 (6 bases). The V end was cut by 4 bases, the J end by 3 bases, with 17 bases between. Germline values: CDR1 SGHRS, CDR2 YFSETQ. The CDR3 is 16 amino acids. CDR3 residues: CASSLVTGQSGNTIYF. CDR3 sequence (DNA): TGCGCCAGCAGCCTTGTGACGGGACAAAGTGGAAACACCATATATTTT.

The gene calls are TRBV7-2 and TRBJ2-7; 10 bases are a match to TRBD2. Germline V gene sequence: CDR1 SGHTA, CDR2 FQGNSA. The CDR3 contains 13 residues. Losses at the gene ends were 7 bases for V and 7 bases for J; bases not matched to a gene: 7. The CDR3 region has the DNA TGTGCCAGCAACGATAGCGGGGGGAGTGAGCAGTACTTC. Residues: CASNDSGGSEQYF. Supplemented by reference TRBV7-2 and TRBJ2-7, the full variable domain reads GAGVSQSPSNKVTEKGKDVELRCDPISGHTALYWYRQSLGQGLEFLIYFQGNSAPDKSGLPSDRFSAERTGGSVSTLTIQRTQQEDSAVYLCASNDSGGSEQYFGPGTRLTVT.

As concerns this clone: This CDR3 fails to terminate in the conserved phenylalanine or tryptophan, so it likely reflects a read error. It is unclear where the CDR3 begins or ends on the DNA, so no DNA is shown, and the CDR3 is as TCRdb lists it. The CDR3 is CASSYSTDRPTLL. The genes are TRBV6-6 and TRBJ2-3; the table's TRBD1 call for D was not verified on the DNA. The CDR3 comprises 13 residues, both ends counted. Germline V gene lookup returns CDR1 MNHNY and CDR2 SVGAGI (reference sequence).

In this sample, this clone turned up once. The chain combines TRBV6-5 with TRBJ2-7, with D perhaps TRBD1 (5 bases). V shed 8 bases and J shed 0 bases, with 17 bases lying between them. This CDR3 has 15 residues. CDR1 and CDR2 from the germline V gene are MNHEY and SVGAGI. The CDR3 sequence: CASRSLQASSYEQYF. CDR3 coding DNA: TGTGCCAGCCGTTCGCTACAGGCTTCCTCCTACGAGCAGTACTTC.

The chain employs TRBV19 and TRBJ2-7; 10 nucleotides align to TRBD1. The germline V gene encodes CDR1 LNHDA and CDR2 SQIVND (reference sequence). The CDR3 extends over 14 amino acids. V shed 5 bases and J 3 bases; nucleotides not matched to a gene: 4. The CDR3 loop reads CASSAGTGDYEQYF. CDR3 DNA: TGTGCCAGTAGTGCCGGGACAGGGGACTACGAGCAGTACTTC.

In this sample, this clone turned up once. The chain is built from TRBV7-6 and TRBJ1-2; possible D gene TRBD1, 6 bases. CDR1 is SGHVS, CDR2 FNYEAQ, per germline. V was shortened by 5 bases and J by 8 bases, with 15 bases between the two germline ends. The CDR3 runs to 13 residues. CDR3 DNA sequence: TGTGCCAGCAGCCAAGGGGGGGCGCTGGGCTACACCTTC. This codes for CASSQGGALGYTF.

V usage is TRBV2 and J usage is TRBJ2-1; TRBD1 might be the D (7 bases). This CDR3 is 12 amino acids long. Between the trimmed V and J ends, which lost 10 bases and 6 bases, there was a span of 13 bases. CDR1 and CDR2 (germline): SNHLY, FYNNEI. The CDR3 nucleotides are TGTGCCACTCAGGGGGGCTTCAATGAGCAGTTCTTC. The encoded protein is CATQGGFNEQFF.

The chain combines TRBV30 with TRBJ2-7; possible D gene TRBD1, 6 bases. Germline CDR1 and CDR2: GTSNPN and SVGIG (reference sequence). V was cut by 3 bases and J by 5 bases, with 11 bases left in between. There are 12 residues in the CDR3. In DNA form, the CDR3 reads TGTGCCTGGAGGAAAAACAGGGACGAGCAGTACTTC. This codes for CAWRKNRDEQYF. The variable domain in full, completed from reference TRBV30 and TRBJ2-7, reads SQTIHQWPATLVQPVGSPLSLECTVEGTSNPNLYWYRQAAGRGLQLLFYSVGIGQISSEVPQNLSASRPQDRQFILSSKKLLLSDSGFYLCAWRKNRDEQYFGPGTRLTVT.

The chain joins TRBV9 to TRBJ2-2, with TRBD1 as a possible D gene (7 bases). CDR3 size: 17 residues. Looked up from germline, CDR1 is SGDLS and CDR2 is YYNGEE. With 3 bases removed from V and 0 bases from J, the gap between germline ends came to 15 bases. The CDR3 spells CASSAYGGTANTGELFF. The CDR3 nucleotides are TGTGCCAGCAGCGCCTACGGCGGGACAGCGAACACCGGGGAGCTGTTTTTT.